This TCR beta chain came from a study of blood T cell repertoires in COVID-19. About the study: PBMCs, B-cell-depleted T cells, or T cells were the source of the cDNA or gDNA that made up the material.

Original data processing: Using reference gene primer amplification, nucleated cell counts were estimated. Measured with immunoSEQ multiplex PCR; TCRdb has only the in-frame clones, and not every one. V and J calls and clone size follow that table, whereas D and trimming were derived from the DNA. This repertoire shows tens of thousands of clones, around 83% found once; its top ten account for around 14%. This CDR3 is 15 amino acids long. The V gene end was trimmed by 1 base and the J gene end by 4 bases; junction bases not matched to a gene: 6. Germline lookup yields CDR1 SEHNR and CDR2 FQNEAQ (reference sequence).

This chain links TRBV7-9 with TRBJ1-2, with 7 bases identical to TRBD1. This sequence originates from a human donor with acute or convalescent COVID-19. The donor label of this sample is uncertain. The sample taken for sequencing was peripheral blood. The CDR3 sequence: CASSLEGQTAYGYTF. DNA for the CDR3: TGTGCCAGCAGCTTAGAGGGACAGACGGCCTATGGCTACACCTTC.